These 14 T cell receptor beta chains came from one sample sequenced in a study of blood T cell repertoires in COVID-19. Generated by immunoSEQ multiplex PCR, the TCRdb table keeps only in-frame clones and is missing some. The sample includes about 100,000 clones, approximately 84% of them seen just once. Sequencing was carried out using peripheral blood. The receptors here all came from a young man in a cohort sampled during active COVID-19.

The V and J genes are TRBV7-9 and TRBJ1-1; possible D gene TRBD1, 6 bases. Trimming stripped 4 bases from V and 2 bases from J, with 14 bases between. Germline CDR1 is SEHNR and CDR2 is FQNEAQ (reference sequence). The CDR3 is 15 amino acids. As DNA, the CDR3 is TGTGCCAGCAGCTCTACCGGGACATCTAACACTGAAGCTTTCTTT. It is translated as CASSSTGTSNTEAFF.

The CDR3 nucleotides read TGTGCTAGTGGCCGGCCGGGTAGCGGGGGGGCAGATACGCAGTATTTT. Residues: CASGRPGSGGADTQYF. V is TRBV12-5 and J is TRBJ2-3; the match to TRBD2 covers 11 bases. Germline V gene sequence: CDR1 LGHNT, CDR2 FRNRAP. Trimming took 6 bases from V and 4 from J; bases not matched to a gene: 9. The CDR3 is 16 residues long.

The gene calls are TRBV4-3 and TRBJ2-5, with 16 bases identical to TRBD2. Per germline, CDR1 LGHNA and CDR2 YSLEER. Germline trimming cut 2 bases from V and 4 bases from J; bases unmatched to any gene: 10. CDR3 length: 19 amino acids. In DNA, the CDR3 is TGCGCCAGCAGCCAAACCCTGGGACTAGCGGGGGGGCCGAGAGAGACCCAGTACTTC. It specifies CASSQTLGLAGGPRETQYF.

V is TRBV6-2 or TRBV6-3 and J is TRBJ2-3; D is unclear. The CDR3 extends over 11 amino acids. V was clipped by 2 bases and J by 7 bases, with 4 bases between them. Germline CDR1 MNHEY, CDR2 SVGEGT. The CDR3 sequence: CASSYPNTQYF. The CDR3 nucleotides are TGTGCCAGCAGTTACCCCAATACGCAGTATTTT.

V is TRBV11-2 and J is TRBJ2-2, with D perhaps matching TRBD2 (6 bases). Trimming cost V 0 bases and J 4 bases, with 18 bases left between them. The CDR3 runs to 18 residues. In germline, CDR1 is SGHAT, CDR2 FQNNGV. In DNA, the CDR3 is TGTGCCAGCAGCTTAGATCAGGAGGGCATGGGGGGCACCGGGGAGCTGTTTTTT. It codes for CASSLDQEGMGGTGELFF.

The rearrangement joins TRBV7-9 to TRBJ1-1; 8 bases map to TRBD1. The germline gives CDR1 SEHNR, CDR2 FQNEAQ (reference sequence). V lost 1 base and J lost 7; bases outside the gene matches: 5. The length of the CDR3 is 14 residues. The CDR3 bases are TGTGCCAGCAGCTTAGGACAGGGGATCGGTGAAGCTTTCTTT. Its protein product is CASSLGQGIGEAFF.

The rearrangement uses TRBV27 and TRBJ2-1; 9 nucleotides match TRBD1. Germline trimming cut 8 bases from V and 1 base from J; bases unmatched to any gene: 9. The CDR3 covers 16 residues. Germline V gives CDR1 MNHEY, CDR2 SMNVEV (reference sequence). CDR3 DNA: TGTGCCAGCGCGAAACTGGACAGGGGTTCCTACAATGAGCAGTTCTTC. The encoded protein is CASAKLDRGSYNEQFF.

This clone qualifies as medium-sized. The gene calls are TRBV5-1 and TRBJ1-1, with 8 nucleotides matching TRBD1. Germline loops: CDR1 SGHRS, CDR2 YFSETQ. CDR3 length: 11 amino acids. The J segment lost 8 bases and the V segment lost 4 bases, leaving 1 base of the junction unmatched. The CDR3 spells CASSRDREAFF. In DNA form, the CDR3 reads TGCGCCAGCAGCCGGGACAGGGAAGCTTTCTTT.

This rearrangement joins TRBV4-3 to TRBJ2-2; 8 bases match TRBD2. Germline lookup yields CDR1 LGHNA and CDR2 YSLEER. Trimming cost V 0 bases and J 3 bases; bases outside gene matches: 9. The CDR3 spans 18 residues. The CDR3 loop reads CASSQEISGGAYTGELFF. The CDR3 DNA is TGCGCCAGCAGCCAAGAGATTTCCGGGGGGGCGTACACCGGGGAGCTGTTTTTT.

The chain carries TRBV7-9 and TRBJ1-6, with D possibly matching TRBD1 (6 bases). Trimming removed 5 bases from V and 5 bases from J, with 13 bases in between. This CDR3 is built from 15 residues. Germline lookup yields CDR1 SEHNR and CDR2 FQNEAQ (reference sequence). CDR3 sequence reads: CASSPGQMNNSPLHF. The CDR3 bases are TGTGCCAGCAGCCCCGGACAGATGAATAATTCACCCCTCCACTTT.

This chain joins TRBV6-1 and TRBJ2-7; TRBD1 matches 9 bases. V lost 3 bases to trimming and J lost 1 base; unmatched junction nucleotides: 10. Germline V gene data show CDR1 as MNHNS and CDR2 as SASEGT. This CDR3 spans 17 amino acids. The CDR3 region has the DNA TGTGCCAGCAGTGACCCCCTTTTGACAGGGGGGTCCTACGAGCAGTACTTC. This gives the protein CASSDPLLTGGSYEQYF.

The rearrangement uses TRBV5-4 and TRBJ2-7; tentatively, D is TRBD1 (6 bases). Per germline, CDR1 SGHNT and CDR2 YYREEE (reference sequence). V lost 8 bases to trimming and J lost 5 bases, with 11 bases between them. The CDR3 is made up of 11 amino acids. CDR3 residues: CASLQGNEQYF. The CDR3 DNA follows: TGTGCCAGTCTACAGGGAAACGAGCAGTACTTC. The full variable domain, its missing parts supplied by reference TRBV5-4 and TRBJ2-7, is ETGVTQSPTHLIKTRGQQVTLRCSSQSGHNTVSWYQQALGQGPQFIFQYYREEENGRGNFPPRFSGLQFPNYSSELNVNALELDDSALYLCASLQGNEQYFGPGTRLTVT.

The rearrangement links TRBV4-1 to TRBJ1-2; D is possibly TRBD1 (5 bases). Trimming pared 0 bases from V and 4 bases from J, leaving 18 bases between. Per germline, CDR1 MGHRA and CDR2 YSYEKL. This CDR3 is 17 amino acids long. The CDR3 here is CASSQDLLTASPYGYTF. The CDR3 DNA sequence: TGCGCCAGCAGCCAAGATCTTTTGACAGCTTCACCCTATGGCTACACCTTC.

The chain combines TRBV27 with TRBJ1-5; the match to TRBD1 covers 8 bases. CDR3 size: 15 residues. Trimming took 4 bases from V and 6 from J; bases not matched to a gene: 8. Germline loops: CDR1 MNHEY, CDR2 SMNVEV (reference sequence). The CDR3 nucleotides read TGTGCCAGCAGTTCCCAGGGGGCGCACGTTCAGCCCCAGCATTTT. Translating gives CASSSQGAHVQPQHF.